This is a list of T cell receptor beta chains from one sample in a study of blood T cell repertoires in COVID-19. Produced via immunoSEQ multiplex PCR; TCRdb's table is partial and in-frame only. The repertoire holds under 150,000 clones, with 80% to 90% as singletons. The sequencing sample was made of peripheral blood. The receptors were gathered from a woman aged 60-70 years with active COVID-19. Each CDR3 is given with its conserved first and last residue. D genes are given only for firm matches. Not all rows give a size; the values are once, few, many and, for expanded clones, a class.

v_gene,abundance,j_gene,len,d_gene,CDR3nt,CDR3aa
TRBV4-2,.,TRBJ2-7,16,TRBD2,TGTGCCAGCAGCCAAGGGACTAGCGGGAAGTCCTACGAGCAGTACTTC,CASSQGTSGKSYEQYF
TRBV28,.,TRBJ2-1,14,.,TGTGCCAGCAGTCCACTATCTACCCAGAATGAGCAGTTCTTC,CASSPLSTQNEQFF
TRBV11-2,.,TRBJ2-1,15,.,TGTGCCAGCAGCGCCTTGGACTTCTCCTACAATGAGCAGTTCTTC,CASSALDFSYNEQFF
TRBV7-9,.,TRBJ2-2,15,.,TGTGCCAGCACGGAGGTGGGTTCGAACACCGGGGAGCTGTTTTTT,CASTEVGSNTGELFF
TRBV30,once,TRBJ1-1,14,.,TGTGCCTGGAGTGGCCCGAGGTTGGGCACTGAAGCTTTCTTT,CAWSGPRLGTEAFF
TRBV6-2/TRBV6-3,.,TRBJ2-1,17,TRBD2,TGTGCCAGCAGTTACTTGGGACTAGCGGGGCCGGGCAATGAGCAGTTCTTC,CASSYLGLAGPGNEQFF
TRBV27,.,TRBJ2-1,16,TRBD2,TGTGCCAGCAGGGAAATAGCGGGAGACTCCTACAATGAGCAGTTCTTC,CASREIAGDSYNEQFF
TRBV6-5,.,TRBJ2-1,14,.,TGTGCCAGCAGTTACTCGAGGGCGGGAATACAGCAGTTCTTC,CASSYSRAGIQQFF
TRBV6-2/TRBV6-3,.,TRBJ2-7,15,.,TGTGCCAGCAGTTACTCTTGGACAGCCCTCTACGAGCAGTACTTC,CASSYSWTALYEQYF
TRBV27,.,TRBJ1-3,16,.,TGTGCCAGCAGTTCCTGGGCACCCAACTCTGGAAACACCATATATTTT,CASSSWAPNSGNTIYF
TRBV2,.,TRBJ2-2,15,.,TGTGCCAGCCAGAAAAGCGGGCAGAACACCGGGGAGCTGTTTTTT,CASQKSGQNTGELFF
TRBV6-2/TRBV6-3,.,TRBJ1-2,15,.,TGTGCCAGCAGCCCAGTGGGGCTCCTTAACTATGGCTACACCTTC,CASSPVGLLNYGYTF
TRBV2,.,TRBJ1-5,12,.,TGTGCCAGCAGTGTTCGGGATCAGCCCCAGCATTTT,CASSVRDQPQHF
TRBV4-2,.,TRBJ2-3,15,.,TGTGCCAGCAGCCAAGAAAGGAGGGCGGACCTGAGGGAGTATTTT,CASSQERRADLREYF
TRBV25-1,.,TRBJ2-1,11,.,TGTGCCAGCAGTATCGTCAATGAGCAGTTCTTC,CASSIVNEQFF
TRBV3-1/TRBV3-2,.,TRBJ2-7,16,TRBD2,TGTGCCAGCAGCGGGACTAGCGGGCTCGGGTCCTACGAGCAGTACTTC,CASSGTSGLGSYEQYF
TRBV18,.,TRBJ1-1,14,.,TGTGCCAGCTCACCTGGGCACCAGAACACTGAAGCTTTCTTT,CASSPGHQNTEAFF
TRBV20-1,.,TRBJ2-1,13,TRBD2,TGCAGTGCTAGTCTACTAGCGGGAGGGCCCGAGTTCTTC,CSASLLAGGPEFF
TRBV9,.,TRBJ1-2,10,.,TGTGCCAGCAGCAGGGGGAACTACACCTTC,CASSRGNYTF
TRBV7-2,.,TRBJ2-1,15,TRBD1,TGTGCCAGCAGCTTAGGAGGACAGGGGACCAATGAGCAGTTCTTC,CASSLGGQGTNEQFF
TRBV4-3,.,TRBJ2-3,16,TRBD1,TGCGCCAGCAGCCGATTGACAGGGGGCGCGACAGATACGCAGTATTTT,CASSRLTGGATDTQYF
TRBV7-2,.,TRBJ2-1,15,TRBD2,TGTGCCAGCAGCCTCGGGAGGGGTTCCTACAATGAGCAGTTCTTC,CASSLGRGSYNEQFF
TRBV4-1,.,TRBJ2-1,16,.,TGCGCCAGCAGCCAAGAACCGACTGCCAGCTACAATGAGCAGTTCTTC,CASSQEPTASYNEQFF
TRBV7-2,once,TRBJ2-3,14,.,TGTGCCAGCAGCTCGAGCTTTGCCTCAGATACGCAGTATTTT,CASSSSFASDTQYF
TRBV5-8,.,TRBJ2-6,19,TRBD1,TGTGCCAGCGGACCCGGGACAGGGGTCCCAGGTGCTGGGGCCAACGTCCTGACTTTC,CASGPGTGVPGAGANVLTF
TRBV29-1,once,TRBJ2-3,14,.,TGCAGCGTTGAAGGGGGCGCTAGCACAGATACGCAGTATTTT,CSVEGGASTDTQYF
TRBV13,.,TRBJ2-7,14,TRBD2,TGTGCCAGCAGCCTGACCGGGGGGGGCCACGAGCAGTACTTC,CASSLTGGGHEQYF
TRBV19,few,TRBJ1-2,15,TRBD1,TGTGCCATCATGACAGGGGGTAAAGCTAACTATGGCTACACCTTC,CAIMTGGKANYGYTF
TRBV7-9,few,TRBJ2-3,15,TRBD1,TGTGCCAGCAGCGCCACGACAGGGCGAACAGATACGCAGTATTTT,CASSATTGRTDTQYF
TRBV11-2,.,TRBJ2-3,16,.,TGTGCCAGCACCAGAACTTCAGGGTTGGGCACAGATACGCAGTATTTT,CASTRTSGLGTDTQYF
TRBV7-2,.,TRBJ1-3,17,.,TGTGCCAGCAGCGATCCGTGGGGCGCAGGCTCTGGAAACACCATATATTTT,CASSDPWGAGSGNTIYF
TRBV7-2,.,TRBJ2-4,15,.,TGTGCCAGCAGCTTAGATTTGTATAGGGGAAACATTCAGTACTTC,CASSLDLYRGNIQYF
TRBV28,few,TRBJ2-7,15,TRBD1,TGTGCCAGCAGCTCCTCCGGGACAGGCCGCTACGAGCAGTACTTC,CASSSSGTGRYEQYF
TRBV4-3,.,TRBJ1-4,15,TRBD1,TGCGCCAGCAGCCACCGGGGACAGGGTGGGGAAAAACTGTTTTTT,CASSHRGQGGEKLFF
TRBV10-2,.,TRBJ1-5,14,.,TGCGCCAGCAACGACAGGTATAGCAATCAGCCCCAGCATTTT,CASNDRYSNQPQHF
TRBV6-6,.,TRBJ2-2,14,TRBD1,TGTGCCAGCAGCCGGGACAGGGGTTCCGGGGAGCTGTTTTTT,CASSRDRGSGELFF
TRBV20-1,.,TRBJ1-1,11,.,TGCAGTGCTAAAGGGGTTACTGAAGCTTTCTTT,CSAKGVTEAFF
TRBV5-6,.,TRBJ1-1,14,TRBD1,TGTGCCAGCAGCCCGGGACAGGCTGACACTGAAGCTTTCTTT,CASSPGQADTEAFF
TRBV11-2,.,TRBJ2-5,15,TRBD2,TGCGCCAGCAGCGCAACTAGCGGGAGGGCCGAGACCCAGTACTTC,CASSATSGRAETQYF
TRBV30,.,TRBJ2-3,17,TRBD2,TGTGCCTGGAGTGTTCGGACTAGCGGGAGGAGGACAGGTACGCAGTATTTT,CAWSVRTSGRRTGTQYF
TRBV6-2/TRBV6-3,.,TRBJ2-7,16,TRBD2,TGTGCCAGCAGTTACTCGATGGCGGGAGGGCCTGACGAGCAGTACTTC,CASSYSMAGGPDEQYF
TRBV12-2,.,TRBJ2-7,14,.,TGTGCAAGTCGCTTACAGCGAAGCTTAGCCGAGCAGTACTTC,CASRLQRSLAEQYF
TRBV28,.,TRBJ1-1,14,.,TGTGCCAGCAGCCCCTTCTACCCTTTCACTGAAGCTTTCTTT,CASSPFYPFTEAFF
TRBV6-5,few,TRBJ2-1,15,.,TGTGCCAGCAGACCCCCAGGGTGGATTGGCAATGAGCAGTTCTTC,CASRPPGWIGNEQFF
TRBV5-1,.,TRBJ2-7,17,.,TGCGCCAGCAACCTTGGGCGCCGATGGGGGGAATTCAACGAGCAGTACTTC,CASNLGRRWGEFNEQYF
TRBV27,.,TRBJ2-7,16,TRBD2,TGTGCCAGCAGTTTAGGAGGGACTAGCGGCTACTACGAGCAGTACTTC,CASSLGGTSGYYEQYF
TRBV5-6,.,TRBJ2-3,15,.,TGTGCCAGCAGCTTGGGACAGGTTCCCACAGATACGCAGTATTTT,CASSLGQVPTDTQYF
TRBV19,.,TRBJ2-7,14,TRBD2,TGTGCCAGTAGTGGACTAGGGGCATCCTACGAGCAGTACTTC,CASSGLGASYEQYF